The 30 T cell receptor beta chains below all came from one sample that was sequenced in a study of cytomegalovirus exposure and HLA in healthy donors. A multiplex PCR was run with 60 Vbeta primers and 13 Jbeta primers. Sequencing used immunoSEQ multiplex PCR; TCRdb keeps in-frame clones, though not all of them. The table shows around 120,000 clones, with roughly 80% occurring only once. Sequenced input: PBMCs. The source is a woman aged 40-49 years in good health and CMV-seronegative.

The V call is TRBV14, the J call TRBJ1-2; 7 positions agree with TRBD1. The trim removed 0 bases at V and 5 bases at J, leaving 6 bases unmatched. Germline V gene sequence: CDR1 SGHDN, CDR2 FVKESK. This CDR3 has 15 amino acids. For the CDR3, the DNA is TGTGCCAGCAGCCAAGATCAGGGGGTTGGGTATGGCTACACCTTC. Translated: CASSQDQGVGYGYTF.

This rearrangement joins TRBV5-8 to TRBJ2-1, with unresolved D. The V and J ends lost 3 bases and 7 bases respectively, with 5 bases between them. Per the germline V gene, CDR1 is SGHTS and CDR2 is YDEGEE. This CDR3 spans 11 amino acids. The CDR3: CASSSENEQFF. Written as DNA, the CDR3 is TGTGCCAGCAGCTCGGAGAATGAGCAGTTCTTC.

The chain combines TRBV6-5 with TRBJ1-5; no firm D call. With 4 bases removed from V and 0 bases from J, the gap between germline ends came to 7 bases. CDR3 length equals 14 residues. Germline loops: CDR1 MNHEY, CDR2 SVGAGI. The CDR3 DNA sequence: TGTGCCAGCAGTTCGACATATAGCAATCAGCCCCAGCATTTT. It is translated as CASSSTYSNQPQHF.

The rearrangement links TRBV29-1 to TRBJ1-4, with a possible D match to TRBD1 (5 bases). V lost 5 bases and J lost 7, with 14 bases in between. The CDR3 is made up of 13 amino acids. Germline V gene lookup returns CDR1 SQVTM and CDR2 ANQGSEA. CDR3 nucleotide sequence: TGCAGCGTTACGACAGAGGAGCGTGAAAAACTGTTTTTT. Translating it yields CSVTTEEREKLFF. Full variable domain (remainder filled in from reference TRBV29-1 and TRBJ1-4): SAVISQKPSRDICQRGTSLTIQCQVDSQVTMMFWYRQQPGQSLTLIATANQGSEATYESGFVIDKFPISRPNLTFSTLTVSNMSPEDSSIYLCSVTTEEREKLFFGSGTQLSVL.

A remark on this clone: One end of the junction varies from germline; a read error may be responsible. This rearrangement joins TRBV7-2 to TRBJ2-5; D remains ambiguous. In germline, CDR1 is SGHTA, CDR2 FQGNSA. The CDR3 runs 15 residues. CDR3 in amino acids: CASSLVMGTQGTQYF. The CDR3 bases are TGTGCCAGCAGCTTAGTTATGGGCACCCAAGGGACCCAGTACTTC. Together with reference TRBV7-2 and TRBJ2-5, the CDR3 gives the full variable domain: GAGVSQSPSNKVTEKGKDVELRCDPISGHTALYWYRQSLGQGLEFLIYFQGNSAPDKSGLPSDRFSAERTGGSVSTLTIQRTQQEDSAVYLCASSLVMGTQGTQYFGPGTRLLVL.

This rearrangement joins TRBV7-2 to TRBJ1-4, with TRBD1 matching over 8 bases. Germline lookup yields CDR1 SGHTA and CDR2 FQGNSA. V was pared by 5 bases and J by 0 bases, with 8 bases of the junction left unmatched. The CDR3 is made up of 17 amino acids. DNA of the CDR3: TGTGCCAGCAGCCCTCCCGGACAGGGCGCAACTAATGAAAAACTGTTTTTT. Translating gives CASSPPGQGATNEKLFF.

The V and J genes are TRBV7-9 and TRBJ2-7; D perhaps matches TRBD2 (6 bases). The germline CDR1 and CDR2 sequences are SEHNR and FQNEAQ (reference sequence). Trimming pared 4 bases from V and 6 bases from J, leaving 10 bases between. The CDR3 consists of 12 residues. The CDR3 reads CASSSAGGEQYF. CDR3 sequence (DNA): TGTGCCAGCAGCTCGGCCGGGGGCGAGCAGTACTTC.

The table lists this clone with a count of one. The chain combines TRBV2 with TRBJ1-6; no firm D call. CDR3 size: 14 residues. Trimming shortened V by 2 bases and J by 6 bases, and 8 bases separated the two germline ends. CDR1 and CDR2 (germline): SNHLY, FYNNEI. CDR3 sequence: CASSESGVNSPLHF. The DNA for the CDR3 is TGTGCCAGCAGTGAATCGGGAGTTAATTCACCCCTCCACTTT.

The chain is built from TRBV12-5 and TRBJ1-5; D gene ambiguous. CDR1 is LGHNT, CDR2 FRNRAP, per germline. The CDR3 length is 12 residues. Trimming shortened V by 7 bases and J by 4 bases, and 8 bases separated the two germline ends. The CDR3 reads CASAPGNQPQHF. The CDR3 DNA is TGTGCTAGTGCCCCAGGAAATCAGCCCCAGCATTTT.

This clone was counted between two and nine times. The chain couples TRBV10-3 to TRBJ1-3, with TRBD1 as a possible D gene (6 bases). CDR1 and CDR2 from the germline V gene are ENHRY and SYGVKD. This CDR3 contains 14 residues. V dropped 4 bases and J dropped 0 bases, with 7 bases sitting between them. CDR3 residues: CAISGTDSGNTIYF. In DNA form, the CDR3 reads TGTGCCATCAGTGGGACAGACTCTGGAAACACCATATATTTT.

This sequence joins TRBV4-2 and TRBJ2-1, with D possibly matching TRBD2 (5 bases). Germline V gene lookup returns CDR1 LGHNA and CDR2 YNFKEQ. The ends were cut back, 0 bases at V and 0 bases at J, with 12 bases in the middle. CDR3 length: 17 residues. CDR3 sequence reads: CASSQDWERSSYNEQFF. The CDR3 DNA follows: TGTGCCAGCAGCCAAGATTGGGAGCGGAGCTCCTACAATGAGCAGTTCTTC.

The chain carries TRBV6-5 and TRBJ1-2; TRBD1 might be the D (5 bases). The CDR3 covers 14 residues. CDR1 is MNHEY and CDR2 is SVGAGI in the germline V gene. V lost 2 bases and J lost 3, with 10 bases in between. The CDR3 sequence: CASSYRRDDYGYTF. The CDR3 DNA reads TGTGCCAGCAGTTACAGGCGGGACGACTATGGCTACACCTTC.

The table lists this clone with a count of one. This chain uses TRBV27 with TRBJ1-6; 7 bases are shared with TRBD1. The CDR3 consists of 16 residues. V shed 2 bases, J shed 4 bases, and the junction held 5 bases outside the gene matches. Germline V gene data show CDR1 as MNHEY and CDR2 as SMNVEV (reference sequence). DNA for the CDR3: TGTGCCAGCAGTTTAGAGGGGGCGCGGTATAATTCACCCCTCCACTTT. It yields the protein CASSLEGARYNSPLHF.

The chain is built from TRBV4-1 and TRBJ2-1; 12 bases agree with TRBD2. Trimming took 3 bases from V and 6 from J; bases not matched to a gene: 3. This CDR3 contains 15 residues. Germline V gene lookup returns CDR1 MGHRA and CDR2 YSYEKL. The CDR3 protein is CASSQLAGGLNEQFF. The CDR3 DNA is TGCGCCAGCAGCCAGCTAGCGGGGGGGCTCAATGAGCAGTTCTTC.

The chain has TRBV6-1 and TRBJ1-5; 7 bases map to TRBD1. The junction had 9 bases not matched to a gene; V was cut back by 4 bases and J by 3 bases. CDR1 is MNHNS and CDR2 is SASEGT in the germline V gene. The CDR3 is 16 amino acids. The CDR3 coding sequence is TGTGCCAGCAGTGTCATTCCGGGACAGATCAATCAGCCCCAGCATTTT. Translating it yields CASSVIPGQINQPQHF.

The gene calls are TRBV4-3 and TRBJ2-7, with 12 bases lining up with TRBD2. CDR1 is LGHNA, CDR2 YSLEER, per germline. The CDR3 covers 17 residues. V was clipped by 0 bases and J by 6 bases; unmatched bases: 9. CDR3 amino acids: CASSQDGLAGGPGEQYF. The CDR3 nucleotides are TGCGCCAGCAGCCAAGATGGGCTAGCGGGAGGGCCCGGCGAGCAGTACTTC.

CDR3 region: CASSQDSRGNTIYF. Here the CDR3 DNA reads TGCGCCAGCAGCCAAGACTCTCGTGGAAACACCATATATTTT. J is TRBJ1-3 and V is TRBV4-1, with D uncertain. V shed 0 bases and J shed 3 bases, with 6 bases lying between them. The CDR3 consists of 14 residues. CDR1 and CDR2 from the germline V gene are MGHRA and YSYEKL.

The CDR3 region is CASSGSGGLVDSPLHF. CDR3 sequence (DNA): TGTGCCAGCAGTGGGTCAGGGGGCTTGGTGGATTCACCCCTCCACTTT. This rearrangement joins TRBV6-1 to TRBJ1-6; TRBD1 aligns across 8 bases. Germline V gene lookup returns CDR1 MNHNS and CDR2 SASEGT. Trimming at V came to 4 bases and at J to 8 bases, leaving 10 bases not matched to a gene. This CDR3 is 16 amino acids long.

This sequence joins TRBV2 and TRBJ2-5; D is unresolved. The CDR3 contains 11 residues. The ends were cut back, 7 bases at V and 3 bases at J, with 6 bases in the middle. Germline V gene sequence: CDR1 SNHLY, CDR2 FYNNEI. The CDR3 loop reads CASMAEETQYF. The CDR3 DNA is TGTGCCAGCATGGCCGAAGAGACCCAGTACTTC.

The V call is TRBV5-6, the J call TRBJ1-2; a possible D gene is TRBD1 (6 bases). The V gene's germline CDR1 is SGHDT and CDR2 YYEEEE. V was trimmed by 4 bases and J by 3 bases, leaving 13 bases between them. This CDR3 region has 14 residues. The CDR3 loop reads CASSRSGVDYGYTF. The CDR3 coding sequence is TGTGCCAGCAGCCGGTCAGGGGTAGACTATGGCTACACCTTC.

The table lists this clone with a count of one. The chain links TRBV7-9 to TRBJ1-1; 8 bases line up with TRBD1. This CDR3 comprises 13 residues. V lost 7 bases to trimming and J lost 1 base; unmatched junction nucleotides: 2. CDR1 and CDR2 (germline): SEHNR, FQNEAQ (reference sequence). The CDR3 protein is CASKQGGNTEAFF. The CDR3 DNA reads TGTGCCAGCAAACAGGGGGGGAACACTGAAGCTTTCTTT.

V usage is TRBV9 and J usage is TRBJ2-7; unclear D gene. The germline V gene encodes CDR1 SGDLS and CDR2 YYNGEE. This CDR3 has 15 residues. V was clipped by 1 base and J by 2 bases, with 13 bases between them. Written as DNA, the CDR3 is TGTGCCAGCAGCGTAAATCTATCGCCGGCCTACGAGCAGTACTTC. It encodes CASSVNLSPAYEQYF.

The chain uses TRBV11-2 and TRBJ2-2, with TRBD2 matching 8 bases. Germline V gene data show CDR1 as SGHAT and CDR2 as FQNNGV. V shed 6 bases and J 2 bases; nucleotides not matched to a gene: 8. CDR3 length: 16 amino acids. CDR3 loop: CASSSGLVGNTGELFF. CDR3 nucleotides: TGTGCCAGCAGTTCGGGACTAGTCGGTAACACCGGGGAGCTGTTTTTT.

The J gene is TRBJ2-7, the V gene TRBV4-1; unclear D gene. The CDR3 spans 16 residues. V was pared by 2 bases and J by 0 bases, with 14 bases between. The germline gives CDR1 MGHRA, CDR2 YSYEKL. CDR3 loop: CASSQSNTPPSYEQYF. CDR3 sequence (DNA): TGCGCCAGCAGCCAATCCAATACACCACCCTCCTACGAGCAGTACTTC.

The CDR3 DNA follows: TGTGCCAGCAGGGGACAGGTCACTAGCACAGATACGCAGTATTTT. It is translated as CASRGQVTSTDTQYF. The gene calls are TRBV7-2 and TRBJ2-3; 8 bases are shared with TRBD1. Germline V gene sequence: CDR1 SGHTA, CDR2 FQGNSA. The V and J ends lost 6 bases and 0 bases, in that order; junction bases with no gene match: 5. This CDR3 region has 15 residues. Looking up the rest from reference TRBV7-2 and TRBJ2-3 gives the full variable domain: GAGVSQSPSNKVTEKGKDVELRCDPISGHTALYWYRQSLGQGLEFLIYFQGNSAPDKSGLPSDRFSAERTGGSVSTLTIQRTQQEDSAVYLCASRGQVTSTDTQYFGPGTRLTVL.

This clone was detected only a few times. The rearrangement uses TRBV5-5 and TRBJ1-6; 7 bases are shared with TRBD1. Per germline, CDR1 SGHKS and CDR2 YYEKEE (reference sequence). CDR3 size: 14 residues. V shed 9 bases and J 7 bases; nucleotides not matched to a gene: 10. As DNA, the CDR3 is TGTGCCACGGCCTTGACAGGGTCGAATTCACCCCTCCACTTT. Amino acid sequence: CATALTGSNSPLHF.

The chain joins TRBV9 to TRBJ2-7, with D maybe TRBD2 (7 bases). Germline lookup yields CDR1 SGDLS and CDR2 YYNGEE. This CDR3 is built from 14 residues. V dropped 5 bases and J dropped 5 bases, with 17 bases sitting between them. The DNA of the CDR3 is TGTGCCAGCAGTAACGCTCGGGGGGCGGACGAGCAGTACTTC. Its protein product is CASSNARGADEQYF.

The rearrangement joins TRBV2 to TRBJ2-3; weak D call: TRBD2 (5 bases). CDR1 and CDR2 (germline): SNHLY, FYNNEI. CDR3 length: 12 amino acids. The V end lost 6 bases, the J end lost 3 bases, and 7 bases lay between the germline ends. The CDR3 DNA sequence: TGTGCCAGCAGGACGGGGACAGATACGCAGTATTTT. Residues: CASRTGTDTQYF.

The rearrangement links TRBV9 to TRBJ1-6; no reliable D call. This CDR3 contains 16 residues. Between the trimmed V and J ends, which lost 4 bases and 7 bases, there was a span of 18 bases. The germline CDR1 and CDR2 sequences are SGDLS and YYNGEE. The CDR3, as DNA: TGTGCCAGCAGCTTAAGCGGGATTCCCTCCAATTCACCCCTCCACTTT. The encoded protein is CASSLSGIPSNSPLHF.

The CDR3, as DNA: TGTGCCAGCAGGCCCTCCGGGACAGCTAATGAAAAACTGTTTTTT. Translation: CASRPSGTANEKLFF. The chain recombines TRBV7-2 with TRBJ1-4; TRBD1 matches 7 bases. CDR3 length: 15 amino acids. J gave up 3 bases and V 6 bases, and 7 bases lay outside the gene matches. CDR1 and CDR2 from the germline V gene are SGHTA and FQGNSA.